This T cell receptor beta chain was sequenced for a study of T cells in Graves' hyperthyroidism and ophthalmopathy. The diagnostic basis comprised clinical symptoms, serum thyroxine and TRAb, thyroid ultrasound and orbital computed tomography. Germline CDR1 LGHNA, CDR2 YNFKEQ. V was clipped by 4 bases and J by 5 bases; unmatched bases: 9. CDR3 length equals 16 residues. RNA transcripts provided the source from which TCR beta CDR3 regions were amplified. HTBI primers were the set used in a first-round RT-PCR of the TCR CDR3. MiXCR, run by TCRdb on the multiplex PCR reads, gives a single entry per CDR3 protein. The sample has about 380,000 distinct CDR3 sequences; about a fifth are singletons. This clonotype has more than one count but fewer than ten. What it recognizes is unknown. Study observations and caveats: Expanded thyroid clonotypes (above 0.001) were mostly also found in blood.

The origin of this receptor is a man between 18 and 29 years old with Graves' ophthalmopathy. The material sequenced was blood. The V gene is TRBV4-2, the J gene TRBJ2-5; 11 positions match TRBD2. CDR3 amino acids: CASSPIAGGPRETQYF. As DNA, the CDR3 is TGTGCCAGCAGCCCAATAGCGGGGGGGCCTCGGGAGACCCAGTACTTC.